Following are 14 T cell receptor beta chains from one sample sequenced in a study of type 1 regulatory T cells. TCRdb re-called the reads through MiXCR, storing one row per CDR3 protein. The table lists tens of thousands of distinct CDR3 sequences, under 25% of them singletons. The antigens these receptors bind are not known. The study's findings and limits: Tr1 cells had a more restricted TCR repertoire than non-Tr1 cells.

The specimen was cultured type 1 regulatory T (Tr1) cells, either the whole culture or a sorted fraction (not recorded which). The source of these receptors is a human donor in good health.

The J gene is TRBJ2-5, the V gene TRBV7-2, with 8 bases aligning to TRBD2. In germline, CDR1 is SGHTA, CDR2 FQGNSA. The CDR3 is made up of 17 amino acids. The V and J ends lost 2 bases and 4 bases, in that order; junction bases with no gene match: 12. Here the CDR3 DNA reads TGTGCCAGCAGCTTAACTAGCGGAGTTGGGCATATAGAGACCCAGTACTTC. Translated: CASSLTSGVGHIETQYF.

This rearrangement joins TRBV20-1 to TRBJ2-5, with D tentatively TRBD2 (5 bases). In germline, CDR1 is DFQATT, CDR2 SNEGSKA (reference sequence). CDR3 length: 14 amino acids. Trimming removed 3 bases from V and 0 bases from J, with 11 bases in between. In nucleotides, the CDR3 is TGCAGTGCTAGGAGGGCGGGTCACCAAGAGACCCAGTACTTC. It is translated as CSARRAGHQETQYF.

This sequence joins TRBV7-3 and TRBJ2-1; 9 nucleotides align to TRBD2. The CDR3 spans 15 residues. Germline-derived CDR1 and CDR2 are SGHTA and FQGTGA. With 5 bases clipped from V and 9 bases from J, the junction kept 11 bases outside the gene matches. CDR3 coding DNA: TGTGCCAGCAGCCCCTCGAGGACTAGCGTCAGTGAGCAGTTCTTC. Encoded protein: CASSPSRTSVSEQFF.

The chain links TRBV29-1 to TRBJ1-1; maybe TRBD1 (5 bases). The CDR3 is made up of 12 amino acids. Germline V gene data show CDR1 as SQVTM and CDR2 as ANQGSEA. V was pared by 5 bases and J by 5 bases, with 12 bases between. In DNA, the CDR3 is TGCAGCGTTTGGGTTGGGGGAACTGAAGCTTTCTTT. Protein sequence: CSVWVGGTEAFF.

This clonotype has only a few counts. The V and J genes are TRBV11-2 and TRBJ2-3; possibly TRBD2 for D (6 bases). The CDR3 spans 14 residues. The germline V gene encodes CDR1 SGHAT and CDR2 FQNNGV. With 5 bases removed from V and 1 base from J, the gap between germline ends came to 10 bases. The CDR3 here is CASSPGVRTDTQYF. The CDR3 DNA reads as TGTGCCAGCAGCCCGGGGGTCCGCACAGATACGCAGTATTTT.

This clonotype was counted a single time. This rearrangement joins TRBV18 to TRBJ1-5; TRBD1 agrees at 7 bases. Trimming removed 4 bases from V and 5 bases from J; junction bases left unmatched: 2. This CDR3 region has 13 residues. CDR1 is KGHSH, CDR2 LQKENI, per germline. CDR3 sequence reads: CASSQGTDQPQHF. The CDR3 DNA reads TGTGCCAGCTCACAAGGGACAGATCAGCCCCAGCATTTT. The variable domain in full, completed from reference TRBV18 and TRBJ1-5, reads NAGVMQNPRHLVRRRGQEARLRCSPMKGHSHVYWYRQLPEEGLKFMVYLQKENIIDESGMPKERFSAEFPKEGPSILRIQQVVRGDSAAYFCASSQGTDQPQHFGDGTRLSIL.

The rearrangement links TRBV5-1 to TRBJ1-5, with 9 bases fitting TRBD1. The CDR3 sequence is 16 residues long. Germline CDR1 is SGHRS and CDR2 is YFSETQ. J was trimmed by 0 bases and V by 4 bases; bases with no gene match: 5. Here the CDR3 DNA reads TGCGCCAGCAGCACCCGGACAGGGGATAGCAATCAGCCCCAGCATTTT. Its protein is CASSTRTGDSNQPQHF.

The gene calls are TRBV29-1 and TRBJ1-1, with 8 bases fitting TRBD1. Trimming took 7 bases from V and 6 from J; bases not matched to a gene: 13. This CDR3 has 14 residues. Germline V gene data show CDR1 as SQVTM and CDR2 as ANQGSEA. The CDR3 is CSAHGRQGLPEAFF. The CDR3 DNA sequence: TGCAGCGCTCATGGGAGACAGGGGCTTCCTGAAGCTTTCTTT.

This clonotype was detected a few times. The rearrangement links TRBV19 to TRBJ2-6; tentatively, D is TRBD1 (5 bases). This CDR3 region has 17 residues. The germline V and J ends were trimmed by 5 bases and 4 bases, with 18 bases remaining between them. From germline, CDR1 is LNHDA and CDR2 SQIVND (reference sequence). Here the CDR3 reads CASSPWGQGPGANVLTF. In nucleotides, the CDR3 is TGTGCCAGTAGTCCCTGGGGCCAGGGTCCGGGGGCCAACGTCCTGACTTTC.

This clonotype was found a few times. V and J are TRBV20-1 and TRBJ1-2, with 7 bases that match TRBD1. Trimming took 6 bases from V and 2 from J; bases not matched to a gene: 6. The CDR3 totals 13 residues. CDR1 DFQATT and CDR2 SNEGSKA come from the germline V gene (reference sequence). The DNA of the CDR3 is TGCAGTGCCAAAGAGACAGGGAACTATGGCTACACCTTC. It is translated as CSAKETGNYGYTF.

Only a few counts were recorded for this clonotype. The chain joins TRBV18 to TRBJ2-7; the match to TRBD2 covers 9 bases. This CDR3 is 14 amino acids long. Germline CDR1 and CDR2: KGHSH and LQKENI. V shed 6 bases, J shed 2 bases, and the junction held 5 bases outside the gene matches. This chain's CDR3 is CASSSAGGAYEQYF. CDR3 DNA: TGTGCCAGCTCGTCAGCGGGAGGAGCCTACGAGCAGTACTTC.

The V and J genes are TRBV20-1 and TRBJ1-5; 7 bases agree with TRBD1. Trimming took 3 bases from V and 4 from J; bases not matched to a gene: 3. Germline V gene lookup returns CDR1 DFQATT and CDR2 SNEGSKA (reference sequence). The CDR3 runs to 13 residues. The CDR3 loop reads CSARRQGNQPQHF. The DNA of the CDR3 is TGCAGTGCTAGGCGACAGGGTAATCAGCCCCAGCATTTT.

V gene TRBV25-1 combines with J gene TRBJ2-3; either TRBD1 or TRBD2 may fit D (6 bases each). Germline V CDR1 and CDR2: MGHDK, SYGVNS. CDR3 length: 15 residues. The V and J ends lost 5 bases and 3 bases respectively, with 15 bases between them. CDR3: CASSTGASVTDTQYF. The CDR3 DNA reads TGTGCCAGCAGTACGGGGGCTAGCGTGACAGATACGCAGTATTTT.

The chain recombines TRBV7-3 with TRBJ1-1; D is undetermined. V was cut by 5 bases and J by 1 base, with 8 bases left in between. This CDR3 is 13 amino acids long. Per the germline V gene, CDR1 is SGHTA and CDR2 is FQGTGA. The CDR3 reads CASSEQPNTEAFF. DNA of the CDR3: TGTGCCAGCAGCGAACAGCCGAACACTGAAGCTTTCTTT. Full variable domain (remainder filled in from reference TRBV7-3 and TRBJ1-1): GAGVSQTPSNKVTEKGKYVELRCDPISGHTALYWYRQSLGQGPEFLIYFQGTGAADDSGLPNDRFFAVRPEGSVSTLKIQRTERGDSAVYLCASSEQPNTEAFFGQGTRLTVV.